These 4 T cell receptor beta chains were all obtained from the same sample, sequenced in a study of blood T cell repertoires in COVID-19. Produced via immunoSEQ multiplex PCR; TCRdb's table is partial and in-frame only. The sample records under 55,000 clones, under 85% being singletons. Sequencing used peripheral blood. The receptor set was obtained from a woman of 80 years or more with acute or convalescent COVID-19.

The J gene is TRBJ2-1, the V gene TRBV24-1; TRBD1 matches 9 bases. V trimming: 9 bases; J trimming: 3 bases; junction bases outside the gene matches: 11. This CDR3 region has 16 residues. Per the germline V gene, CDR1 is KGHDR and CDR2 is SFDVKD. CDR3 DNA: TGTGCCACCGGGATCGCGGGACAGGGAATCTACAATGAGCAGTTCTTC. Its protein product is CATGIAGQGIYNEQFF.

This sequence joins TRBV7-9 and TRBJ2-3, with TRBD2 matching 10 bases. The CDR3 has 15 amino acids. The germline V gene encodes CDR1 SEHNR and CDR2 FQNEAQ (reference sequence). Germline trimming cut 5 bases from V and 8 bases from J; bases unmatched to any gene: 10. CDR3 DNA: TGTGCCAGCAGCAAAGCGGGAGGGGGGGTGGCTACGCAGTATTTT. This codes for CASSKAGGGVATQYF.

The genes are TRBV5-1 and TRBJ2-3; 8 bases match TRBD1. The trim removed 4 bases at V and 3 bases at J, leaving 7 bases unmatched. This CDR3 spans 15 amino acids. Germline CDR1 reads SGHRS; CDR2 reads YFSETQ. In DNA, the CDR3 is TGCGCCAGCAGCCACGGACAGGGACAGACAGATACGCAGTATTTT. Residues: CASSHGQGQTDTQYF.

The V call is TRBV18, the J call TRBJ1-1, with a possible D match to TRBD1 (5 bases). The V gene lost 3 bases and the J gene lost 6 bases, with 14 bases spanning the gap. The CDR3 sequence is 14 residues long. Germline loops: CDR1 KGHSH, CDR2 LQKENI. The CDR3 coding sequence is TGTGCCAGCTCACCTCTAGACAGTGGCGCTGAAGCTTTCTTT. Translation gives CASSPLDSGAEAFF.